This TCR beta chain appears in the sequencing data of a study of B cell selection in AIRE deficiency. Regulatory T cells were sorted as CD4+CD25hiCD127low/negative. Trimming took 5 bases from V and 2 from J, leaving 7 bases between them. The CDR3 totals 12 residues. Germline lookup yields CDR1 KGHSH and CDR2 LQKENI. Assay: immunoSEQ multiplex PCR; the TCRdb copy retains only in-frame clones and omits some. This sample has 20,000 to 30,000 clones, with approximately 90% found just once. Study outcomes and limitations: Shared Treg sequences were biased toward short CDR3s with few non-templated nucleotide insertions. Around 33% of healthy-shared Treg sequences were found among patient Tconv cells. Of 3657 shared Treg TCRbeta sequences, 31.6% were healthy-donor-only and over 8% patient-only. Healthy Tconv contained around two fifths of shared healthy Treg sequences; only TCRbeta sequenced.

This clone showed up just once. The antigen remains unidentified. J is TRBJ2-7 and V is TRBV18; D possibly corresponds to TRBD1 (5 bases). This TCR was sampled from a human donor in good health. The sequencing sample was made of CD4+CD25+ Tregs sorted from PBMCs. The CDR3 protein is CASSDSTYEQYF. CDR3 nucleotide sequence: TGTGCCAGCTCAGACAGTACCTACGAGCAGTACTTC.